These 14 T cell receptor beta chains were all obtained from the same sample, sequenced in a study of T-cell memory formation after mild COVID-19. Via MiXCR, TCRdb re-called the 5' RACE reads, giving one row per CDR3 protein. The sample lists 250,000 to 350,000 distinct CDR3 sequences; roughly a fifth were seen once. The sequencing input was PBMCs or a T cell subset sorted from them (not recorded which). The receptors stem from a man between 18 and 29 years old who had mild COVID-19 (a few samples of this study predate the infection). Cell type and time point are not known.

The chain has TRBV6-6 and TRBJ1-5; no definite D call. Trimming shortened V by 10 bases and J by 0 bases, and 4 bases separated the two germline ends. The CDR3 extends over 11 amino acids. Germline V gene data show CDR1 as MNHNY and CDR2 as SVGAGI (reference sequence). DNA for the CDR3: TGTGCCACCTCTAGCAATCAGCCCCAGCATTTT. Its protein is CATSSNQPQHF.

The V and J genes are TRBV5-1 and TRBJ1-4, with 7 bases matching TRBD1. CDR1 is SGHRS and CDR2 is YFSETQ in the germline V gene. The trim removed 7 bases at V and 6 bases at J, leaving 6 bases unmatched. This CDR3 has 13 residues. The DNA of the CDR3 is TGCGCCAGCCGGACAGGATCTTATGAAAAACTGTTTTTT. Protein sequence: CASRTGSYEKLFF. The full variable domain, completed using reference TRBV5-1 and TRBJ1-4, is KAGVTQTPRYLIKTRGQQVTLSCSPISGHRSVSWYQQTPGQGLQFLFEYFSETQRNKGNFPGRFSGRQFSNSRSEMNVSTLELGDSALYLCASRTGSYEKLFFGSGTQLSVL.

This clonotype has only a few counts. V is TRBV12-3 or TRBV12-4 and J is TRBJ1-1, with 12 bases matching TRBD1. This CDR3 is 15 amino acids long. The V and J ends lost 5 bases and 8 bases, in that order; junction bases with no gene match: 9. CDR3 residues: CASSIPGTGGREAFF. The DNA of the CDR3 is TGTGCCAGCAGTATCCCCGGGACAGGGGGCCGCGAAGCTTTCTTT.

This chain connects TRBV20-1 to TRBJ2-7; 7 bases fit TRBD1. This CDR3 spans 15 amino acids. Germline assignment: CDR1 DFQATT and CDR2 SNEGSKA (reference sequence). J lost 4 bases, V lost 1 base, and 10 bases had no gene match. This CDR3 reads CSARGPLQGIYEQYF. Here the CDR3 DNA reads TGCAGTGCTAGAGGCCCGTTACAGGGGATTTACGAGCAGTACTTC.

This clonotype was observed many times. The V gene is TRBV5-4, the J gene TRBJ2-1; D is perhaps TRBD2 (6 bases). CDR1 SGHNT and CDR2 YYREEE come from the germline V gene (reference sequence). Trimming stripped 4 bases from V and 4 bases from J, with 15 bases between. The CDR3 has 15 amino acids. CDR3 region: CASSQDYGRYNEQFF. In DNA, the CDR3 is TGTGCCAGCAGCCAGGACTATGGACGGTACAATGAGCAGTTCTTC.

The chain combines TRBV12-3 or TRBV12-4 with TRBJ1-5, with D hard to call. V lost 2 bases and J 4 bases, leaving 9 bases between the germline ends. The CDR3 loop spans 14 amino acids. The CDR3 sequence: CASSLWAGNQPQHF. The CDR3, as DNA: TGTGCCAGCAGTTTATGGGCGGGGAATCAGCCCCAGCATTTT.

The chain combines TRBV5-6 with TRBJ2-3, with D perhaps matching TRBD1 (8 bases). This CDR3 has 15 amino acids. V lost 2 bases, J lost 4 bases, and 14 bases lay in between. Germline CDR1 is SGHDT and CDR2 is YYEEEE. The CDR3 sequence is CASSFWTGRADTQYF. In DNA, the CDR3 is TGTGCCAGCAGCTTTTGGACAGGGAGGGCAGATACGCAGTATTTT.

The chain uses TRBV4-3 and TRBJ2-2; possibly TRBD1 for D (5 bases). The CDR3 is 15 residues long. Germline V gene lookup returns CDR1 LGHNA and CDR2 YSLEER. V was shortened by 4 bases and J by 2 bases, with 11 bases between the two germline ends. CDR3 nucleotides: TGCGCCAGCAGCCTTGAAAGGGGTAACACCGGGGAGCTGTTTTTT. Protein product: CASSLERGNTGELFF.

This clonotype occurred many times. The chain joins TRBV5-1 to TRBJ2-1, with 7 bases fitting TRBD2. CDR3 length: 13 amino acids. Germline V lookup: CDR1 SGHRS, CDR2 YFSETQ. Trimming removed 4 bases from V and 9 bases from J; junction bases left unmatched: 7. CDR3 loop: CASSHSGASEQFF. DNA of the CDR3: TGCGCCAGCAGCCACAGCGGGGCTTCTGAGCAGTTCTTC.

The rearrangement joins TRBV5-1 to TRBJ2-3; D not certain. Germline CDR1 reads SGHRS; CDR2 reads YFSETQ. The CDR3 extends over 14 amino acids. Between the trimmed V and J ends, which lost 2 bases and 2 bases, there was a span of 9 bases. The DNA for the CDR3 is TGCGCCAGCAGCTTCACAGACCTCACAGATACGCAGTATTTT. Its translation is CASSFTDLTDTQYF.

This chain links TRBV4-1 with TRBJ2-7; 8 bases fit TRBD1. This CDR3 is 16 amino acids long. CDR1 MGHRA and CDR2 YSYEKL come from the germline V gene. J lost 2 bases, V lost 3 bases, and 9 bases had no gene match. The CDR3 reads CASSHNSGTGTYEQYF. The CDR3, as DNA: TGCGCCAGCAGCCACAATTCCGGGACAGGTACCTACGAGCAGTACTTC.

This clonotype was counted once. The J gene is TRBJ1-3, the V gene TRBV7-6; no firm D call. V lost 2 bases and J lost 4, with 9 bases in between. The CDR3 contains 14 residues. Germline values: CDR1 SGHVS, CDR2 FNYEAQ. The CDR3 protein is CASSLTRSGNTIYF. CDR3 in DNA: TGTGCCAGCAGCTTAACCAGGTCCGGAAACACCATATATTTT. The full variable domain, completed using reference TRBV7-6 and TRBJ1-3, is GAGVSQSPRYKVTKRGQDVALRCDPISGHVSLYWYRQALGQGPEFLTYFNYEAQQDKSGLPNDRFSAERPEGSISTLTIQRTEQRDSAMYRCASSLTRSGNTIYFGEGSWLTVV.

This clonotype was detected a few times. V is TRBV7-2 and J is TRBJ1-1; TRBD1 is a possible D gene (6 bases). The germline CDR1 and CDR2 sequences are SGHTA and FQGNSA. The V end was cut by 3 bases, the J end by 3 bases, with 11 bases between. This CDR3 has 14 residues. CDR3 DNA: TGTGCCAGCAGCTTGGGGGACACTTACACTGAAGCTTTCTTT. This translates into CASSLGDTYTEAFF.

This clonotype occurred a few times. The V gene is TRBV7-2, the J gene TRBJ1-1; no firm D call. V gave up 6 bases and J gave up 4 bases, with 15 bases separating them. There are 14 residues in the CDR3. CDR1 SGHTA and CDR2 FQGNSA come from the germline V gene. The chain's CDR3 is CASSPQAPPTEAFF. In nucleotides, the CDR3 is TGTGCCAGCAGTCCACAAGCCCCCCCCACTGAAGCTTTCTTT.